What follows is one T cell receptor beta chain and its context. Its cognate antigen is unknown. This specimen belongs to a study of identical twins. The study's findings and limits: Twins' surplus sharing was weaker for beta out-of-frame sequences.

Healthy Caucasians provided all donations. Germline V gene lookup returns CDR1 SGHRS and CDR2 YFSETQ. The CDR3 sequence is 15 residues long. Between the trimmed V and J ends, which lost 0 bases and 6 bases, there was a span of 15 bases. cDNA carried unique molecular identifiers, and a universal primer site was added by template switching. Via MiXCR, TCRdb re-called the 5' RACE reads, giving one row per CDR3 protein. Altogether 1.5 million to 2 million distinct CDR3 sequences are present, less than 35% being singletons, with the ten largest covering under 0.35%. The origin of this receptor is a newborn girl in good health. The chain links TRBV5-1 to TRBJ1-1; D ambiguous. The sequencing input was cord blood. The CDR3 is CASSLVWRDDAEAFF. The CDR3 DNA sequence: TGCGCCAGCAGCTTGGTCTGGCGAGATGACGCTGAAGCTTTCTTT. Supplemented by reference TRBV5-1 and TRBJ1-1, the full variable domain reads KAGVTQTPRYLIKTRGQQVTLSCSPISGHRSVSWYQQTPGQGLQFLFEYFSETQRNKGNFPGRFSGRQFSNSRSEMNVSTLELGDSALYLCASSLVWRDDAEAFFGQGTRLTVV.